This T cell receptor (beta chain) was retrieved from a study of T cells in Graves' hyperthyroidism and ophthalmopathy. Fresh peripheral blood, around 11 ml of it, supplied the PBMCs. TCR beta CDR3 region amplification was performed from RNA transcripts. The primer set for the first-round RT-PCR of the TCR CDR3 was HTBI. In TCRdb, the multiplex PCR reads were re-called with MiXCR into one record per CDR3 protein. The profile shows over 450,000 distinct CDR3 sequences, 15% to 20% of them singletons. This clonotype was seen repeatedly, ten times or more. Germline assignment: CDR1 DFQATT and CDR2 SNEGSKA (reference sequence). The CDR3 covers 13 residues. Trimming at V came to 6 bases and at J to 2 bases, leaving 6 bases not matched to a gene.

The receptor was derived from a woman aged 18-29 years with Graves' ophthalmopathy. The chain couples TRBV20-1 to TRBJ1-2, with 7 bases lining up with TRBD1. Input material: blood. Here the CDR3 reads CSARQGANYGYTF. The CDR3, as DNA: TGCAGTGCCAGACAGGGCGCCAACTATGGCTACACCTTC.